These 12 T cell receptor beta chains originate from one sample sequenced in a study of T cell changes during pregnancy in multiple sclerosis. Assay used: immunoSEQ multiplex PCR; TCRdb lists only in-frame clones, some missing. The sample shows nearly 110,000 clones, 85% to 95% of them seen only once. The starting material was peripheral blood, obtained in the third trimester of pregnancy. These receptors were obtained from a female donor in good health, enrolled as a control in a pregnancy study.

The chain employs TRBV29-1 and TRBJ2-7; 7 nucleotides align to TRBD2. CDR1 is SQVTM and CDR2 is ANQGSEA in the germline V gene. There are 12 residues in the CDR3. CDR3 in amino acids: CSGGEGGYEQYF. CDR3 DNA sequence: TGCAGTGGCGGGGAGGGTGGCTACGAGCAGTACTTC.

This rearrangement joins TRBV7-9 to TRBJ1-1; D unresolved. The CDR3 has 12 residues. V lost 4 bases and J 0 bases, leaving 3 bases between the germline ends. Germline lookup yields CDR1 SEHNR and CDR2 FQNEAQ (reference sequence). CDR3 nucleotide sequence: TGTGCCAGCAGCTCAATGAACACTGAAGCTTTCTTT. This codes for CASSSMNTEAFF.

The V gene is TRBV7-9, the J gene TRBJ2-1; 10 bases align to TRBD1. The trim removed 10 bases at V and 8 bases at J, leaving 20 bases unmatched. Per the germline V gene, CDR1 is SEHNR and CDR2 is FQNEAQ (reference sequence). CDR3 length: 17 residues. CDR3 loop: CAIKFLGDRGPLDEQFF. DNA of the CDR3: TGTGCCATTAAATTCCTAGGGGACAGGGGCCCTTTGGATGAGCAGTTCTTC.

V usage is TRBV4-3 and J usage is TRBJ1-2; TRBD1 is a possible D gene (5 bases). CDR3 length: 15 amino acids. Trimming removed 0 bases at V and 4 bases at J, with 12 bases between. CDR1 is LGHNA and CDR2 is YSLEER in the germline V gene. The CDR3 DNA reads TGCGCCAGCAGCCAAGATGGCAGGGCGGCCTATGGCTACACCTTC. It codes for CASSQDGRAAYGYTF.

The chain is built from TRBV7-2 and TRBJ1-2; 7 bases line up with TRBD1. With 5 bases clipped from V and 4 bases from J, the junction kept 7 bases outside the gene matches. The CDR3 loop spans 14 amino acids. CDR1 SGHTA and CDR2 FQGNSA come from the germline V gene. The chain's CDR3 is CASSQGGSGYGYTF. CDR3 bases: TGTGCCAGCAGCCAAGGGGGCTCGGGCTATGGCTACACCTTC.

DNA of the CDR3: TGTGCCAGCAGCGCGACCGGGACAGGGGATTGGAATGAGCAGTTCTTC. Protein: CASSATGTGDWNEQFF. V and J are TRBV9 and TRBJ2-1, with TRBD1 matching over 10 bases. CDR1 SGDLS and CDR2 YYNGEE come from the germline V gene. The CDR3 length is 16 residues. The J segment lost 7 bases and the V segment lost 3 bases, leaving 10 bases of the junction unmatched.

The CDR3 sequence is CASSFSGGNGETQYF. CDR3 coding DNA: TGTGCCAGCAGCTTTTCGGGGGGGAACGGAGAGACCCAGTACTTC. V is TRBV5-4 and J is TRBJ2-5, with 8 bases that match TRBD2. CDR3 length equals 15 residues. Germline assignment: CDR1 SGHNT and CDR2 YYREEE (reference sequence). J lost 4 bases, V lost 2 bases, and 7 bases had no gene match.

V and J are TRBV9 and TRBJ2-7; maybe TRBD1 (6 bases). Germline V lookup: CDR1 SGDLS, CDR2 YYNGEE. There are 15 residues in the CDR3. V gave up 2 bases and J gave up 2 bases, with 14 bases separating them. CDR3 sequence reads: CASSVGTTATYEQYF. For the CDR3, the DNA is TGTGCCAGCAGCGTGGGGACAACAGCTACCTACGAGCAGTACTTC.

The J gene is TRBJ1-5, the V gene TRBV19; TRBD1 is a possible D gene (5 bases). Germline CDR1 is LNHDA and CDR2 is SQIVND (reference sequence). The CDR3 contains 14 residues. V gave up 6 bases and J gave up 7 bases, with 16 bases separating them. CDR3 bases: TGTGCCAGTAGCCCGTGGGGGGGTAGGCAGCCCCAGCATTTT. This sequence encodes CASSPWGGRQPQHF.

The chain links TRBV9 to TRBJ2-5; no reliable D call. Between the trimmed V and J ends, which lost 0 bases and 3 bases, there was a span of 6 bases. Per germline, CDR1 SGDLS and CDR2 YYNGEE. This CDR3 is built from 13 residues. Here the CDR3 reads CASSVALEETQYF. The CDR3 bases are TGTGCCAGCAGCGTAGCCCTAGAAGAGACCCAGTACTTC.

The chain couples TRBV4-1 to TRBJ2-4; TRBD2 agrees at 13 bases. V dropped 3 bases and J dropped 0; count of bases not matched to a gene: 8. Germline V lookup: CDR1 MGHRA, CDR2 YSYEKL. This CDR3 is built from 19 residues. CDR3 in amino acids: CASSQPGLAGAGAKNIQYF. The DNA of the CDR3 is TGCGCCAGCAGCCAGCCCGGACTAGCGGGGGCCGGAGCCAAAAACATTCAGTACTTC.

This sequence joins TRBV25-1 and TRBJ1-5, with D uncertain. V was cut by 5 bases and J by 1 base, with 6 bases left in between. The CDR3 covers 13 residues. CDR1 is MGHDK, CDR2 SYGVNS, per germline. CDR3 loop: CASSPGSNQPQHF. The CDR3 coding sequence is TGTGCCAGCAGTCCGGGAAGCAATCAGCCCCAGCATTTT. The whole variable domain, filled in from reference TRBV25-1 and TRBJ1-5, reads EADIYQTPRYLVIGTGKKITLECSQTMGHDKMYWYQQDPGMELHLIHYSYGVNSTEKGDLSSESTVSRIRTEHFPLTLESARPSHTSQYLCASSPGSNQPQHFGDGTRLSIL.